Sequencing of this T cell receptor (beta chain) was carried out in a study of blood T cell repertoires in COVID-19. Sequencing was performed with immunoSEQ multiplex PCR; in TCRdb, only in-frame clones are kept and a portion is missing. This sample yields about 100,000 clones, of which just over 90% are seen a single time; 2.1% belongs to the top ten. CDR1 and CDR2 from the germline V gene are SGHNT and YYREEE (reference sequence). The CDR3 covers 13 residues. Trimming shortened V by 1 base and J by 6 bases, and 11 bases separated the two germline ends. The TCR comes from a man aged 45 to 65 with active COVID-19. The chain employs TRBV5-4 and TRBJ2-7; the D gene is possibly TRBD1 (6 bases). The material sequenced was peripheral blood. The CDR3 DNA is TGTGCCAGCAGCTTGCAGGGGCTCAGCGAGCAGTACGTC. Translating it yields CASSLQGLSEQYV.